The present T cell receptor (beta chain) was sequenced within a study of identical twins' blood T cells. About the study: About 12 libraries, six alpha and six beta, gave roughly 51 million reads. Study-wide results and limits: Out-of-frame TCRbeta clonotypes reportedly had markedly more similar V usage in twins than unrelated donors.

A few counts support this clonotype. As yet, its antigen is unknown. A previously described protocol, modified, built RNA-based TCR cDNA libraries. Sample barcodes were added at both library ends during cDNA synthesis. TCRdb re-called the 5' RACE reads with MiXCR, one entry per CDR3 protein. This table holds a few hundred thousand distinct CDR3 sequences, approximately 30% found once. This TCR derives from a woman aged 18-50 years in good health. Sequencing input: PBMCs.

The CDR3 DNA follows: TGTGCCAGCAGTTTATCGCTAGCGGGAGGGACGAACACCGGGGAGCTGTTTTTT. Amino acids: CASSLSLAGGTNTGELFF. V gene TRBV27 combines with J gene TRBJ2-2, with 12 bases aligning to TRBD2. The CDR3 is 18 amino acids. V trimming: 0 bases; J trimming: 0 bases; junction bases outside the gene matches: 2. Germline V gene lookup returns CDR1 MNHEY and CDR2 SMNVEV (reference sequence).